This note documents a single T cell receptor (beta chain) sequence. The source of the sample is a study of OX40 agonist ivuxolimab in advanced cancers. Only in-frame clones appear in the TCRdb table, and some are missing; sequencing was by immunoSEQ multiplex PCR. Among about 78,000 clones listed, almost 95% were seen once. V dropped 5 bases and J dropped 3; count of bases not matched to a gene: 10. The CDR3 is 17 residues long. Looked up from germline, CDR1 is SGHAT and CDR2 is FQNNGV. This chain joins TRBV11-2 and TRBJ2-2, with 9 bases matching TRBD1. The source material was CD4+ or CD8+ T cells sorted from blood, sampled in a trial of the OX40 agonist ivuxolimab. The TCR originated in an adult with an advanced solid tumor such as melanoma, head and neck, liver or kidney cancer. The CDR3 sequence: CASSHLGDRADTGELFF. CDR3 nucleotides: TGTGCCAGCAGCCACCTGGGGGACAGGGCAGACACCGGGGAGCTGTTTTTT.